Each of the 6 T cell receptor beta chains below was sequenced from the same sample in a study of T cells in Graves' hyperthyroidism and ophthalmopathy. RNA transcripts served as the template for amplifying TCR beta CDR3 regions. RT-PCR in the first round (using the HTBI primer set) targeted the TCR CDR3. Using its own MiXCR run on the multiplex PCR reads, TCRdb lists one record per CDR3 protein. This table holds about 640,000 distinct CDR3 sequences, roughly 20% found once. Sequencing was done on a sample of blood. These receptors were collected from a man aged 30 to 39 with Graves' ophthalmopathy.

With respect to this clonotype: Given a much more abundant clone one base away, this may be a read error. The conserved phenylalanine or tryptophan normally closing the CDR3 is absent here, so this likely arose from a read error. This chain links TRBV6-1 with TRBJ1-1, with D unresolved. CDR3 length: 14 amino acids. Trimming removed 6 bases from V and 1 base from J, with 12 bases in between. CDR1 and CDR2 (germline): MNHNS, SASEGT. CDR3 sequence reads: CASRGWGTNTEAFL. In nucleotides, the CDR3 is TGTGCCAGCAGGGGATGGGGTACGAACACTGAAGCTTTCCTT.

The V call is TRBV9, the J call TRBJ1-2; 10 nucleotides line up with TRBD1. Germline CDR1 and CDR2: SGDLS and YYNGEE. There are 15 residues in the CDR3. With 4 bases clipped from V and 4 bases from J, the junction kept 7 bases outside the gene matches. The CDR3 spells CASSLGTGVGYGYTF. The CDR3 nucleotides are TGTGCCAGCAGCCTTGGGACAGGGGTTGGCTATGGCTACACCTTC.

This clonotype has at least ten counts. V usage is TRBV30 and J usage is TRBJ2-1; 8 bases fit TRBD2. Germline V gives CDR1 GTSNPN, CDR2 SVGIG (reference sequence). This CDR3 contains 11 residues. Losses at the gene ends were 3 bases for V and 14 bases for J; bases not matched to a gene: 6. Here the CDR3 reads CAWRGREGEFF. The CDR3 nucleotides are TGTGCCTGGAGAGGACGGGAGGGCGAGTTCTTC.

The gene calls are TRBV5-5 and TRBJ2-3; 10 bases align to TRBD2. The CDR3 spans 17 residues. CDR1 and CDR2 from the germline V gene are SGHKS and YYEKEE (reference sequence). V lost 0 bases, J lost 2 bases, and 6 bases stayed unmatched. This CDR3 reads CASSLVGSGRPTDTQYF. The CDR3 bases are TGTGCCAGCAGCTTGGTCGGTAGCGGGAGGCCCACAGATACGCAGTATTTT.

The rearrangement links TRBV7-9 to TRBJ2-7; TRBD2 agrees at 10 bases. J was trimmed by 0 bases and V by 5 bases; bases with no gene match: 13. The CDR3 runs to 18 residues. Germline CDR1 and CDR2: SEHNR and FQNEAQ (reference sequence). CDR3 sequence: CASSQDGLAGASSYEQYF. CDR3 nucleotides: TGTGCCAGCAGCCAAGATGGGCTAGCGGGGGCAAGCTCCTACGAGCAGTACTTC.

Details on this clonotype: A much larger clone lies a single base off, so this may be a read error. The V call is TRBV5-1, the J call TRBJ2-1; 11 bases align to TRBD2. The CDR3 has 16 amino acids. The V segment lost 7 bases and the J segment 5 bases; nucleotides outside the gene matches: 11. Germline V gene lookup returns CDR1 SGHRS and CDR2 YFSETQ. CDR3 sequence (DNA): TGCGCCAGCGGCTCCACCGGGACTAGCGGAAACAATGAGCAGTTCTTC. Protein product: CASGSTGTSGNNEQFF.